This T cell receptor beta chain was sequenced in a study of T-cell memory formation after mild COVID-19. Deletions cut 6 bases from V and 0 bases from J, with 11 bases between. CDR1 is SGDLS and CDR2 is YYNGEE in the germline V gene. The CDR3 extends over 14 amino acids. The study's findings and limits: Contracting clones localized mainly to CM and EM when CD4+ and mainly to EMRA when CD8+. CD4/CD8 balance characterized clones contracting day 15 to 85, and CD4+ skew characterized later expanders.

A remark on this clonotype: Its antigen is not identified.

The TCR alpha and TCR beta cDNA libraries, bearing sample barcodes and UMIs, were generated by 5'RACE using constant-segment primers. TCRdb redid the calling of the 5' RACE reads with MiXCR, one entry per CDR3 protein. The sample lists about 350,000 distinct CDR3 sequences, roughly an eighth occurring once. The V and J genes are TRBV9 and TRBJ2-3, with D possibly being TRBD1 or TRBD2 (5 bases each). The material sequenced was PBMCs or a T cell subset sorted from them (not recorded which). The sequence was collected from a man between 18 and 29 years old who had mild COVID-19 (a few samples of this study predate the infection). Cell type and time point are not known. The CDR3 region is CASTGTPSTDTQYF. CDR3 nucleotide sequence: TGTGCCAGCACCGGGACCCCGAGCACAGATACGCAGTATTTT.